The following is a T cell receptor (beta chain) sequence with its context. Its specific antigen is unknown. The record has no base qualities; no much larger clone is one base away. These data come from a study of Ad26.COV2.S vaccination and SARS-CoV-2 variants (dated by TCRdb to the early 2020s). Context from the whole study: Donors in the vaccine arm were drawn from COV1001, a phase I-IIa trial of Ad26.COV2.S in healthy adults that was multicentre, randomized, double-blind and placebo-controlled. The specificity and breadth of SARS-CoV-2-reactive T cell receptors after Ad26.COV2.S vaccination were assessed by TCRbeta repertoire sequencing. Participants in the trial were split at random into five groups of five each, receiving low-dose or high-dose Ad26.COV2.S once or twice, or else placebo on both occasions. Ad26.COV2.S was administered intramuscularly at 5 x 10^10 or 1 x 10^11 viral particles, either as a single shot or as two shots given 56 days apart. Throughout the experiments and outcome assessment, investigators stayed blinded to trial group allocation. The TCR-sequenced set comprised approximately 32 samples: about 19 Ad26.COV2.S vaccine recipients, 5 placebo recipients and 8 SARS-CoV-2 convalescent individuals. General study outcomes and caveats: After vaccination, substantial breadth of spike-specific CD8+ and CD4+ T cell responses was reported. Ad26.COV2.S recipients had higher spike-specific TCR breadth than placebo recipients (P = 0.0014). Vaccine and placebo recipients had comparable non-spike TCR breadth, which fits with the vaccine containing only spike. The study lacked the statistical power to compare responses across vaccine doses or regimens. The authors noted that the TCR breadth and depth analyses may have underestimated total T cell responses.

The treatment or condition label, read with the paper, signifies: some 19 received Ad26.COV2.S at low or high dose, single or two shots; roughly 5 received placebo; per-sample allocation not given. For vaccine and placebo recipients, repertoires were sequenced using samples collected on day 63 after the first injection. In Cohort 1b, around 23 adults aged 18-55 years were enrolled at a single site in Boston, USA, between 29 July and 7 August 2020. Ad26.COV2.S was a replication-incompetent adenovirus type 26 vector that expressed a prefusion-stabilized SARS-CoV-2 spike protein derived from the original Wuhan strain. The germline V gene gives CDR1 as KGHDR and CDR2 as SFDVKD. The CDR3 measures 13 amino acids from cysteine to phenylalanine. CDR3 DNA is the only sequence kept; it has 39 bases, read in frame from the first base. V is pared back by 7 bases and J by 3 bases, with 8 bases lying between the germline termini.

TCRbeta CDR3 regions were sequenced with the immunoSEQ Assay. After extraction, genomic DNA underwent amplification by bias-controlled multiplex PCR, followed by high-throughput sequencing. Regarding the original processing steps: Collapsing and filtering of sequences were performed to quantify the absolute abundance of each unique TCRbeta CDR3 region. Usable DNA was measured by amplifying reference genes present in all nucleated cells, and TCRbeta template counts were normalized to that usable DNA to estimate T cell fraction. Repertoire TCRs were annotated as SARS-CoV-2-specific when V gene, CDR3 amino acid sequence and J gene were exactly matched to a known reactive TCR set. The reference SARS-CoV-2 TCR set was obtained from MIRA and was filtered for enrichment in COVID-19-positive ImmuneCODE repertoires, whereby public or cross-reactive TCRs were removed. Drawing on the MIRA antigens, annotated TCRs were analysed further at the level of specific ORF or position within ORF. Breadth was defined as the number of annotated unique rearrangements divided by the total number of unique productive rearrangements, and depth was defined as the summed frequency of the annotated unique rearrangements. Group comparisons of TCR breadth used two-sided Wilcoxon rank-sum tests. TCRdb mirrors the immuneACCESS table, restricted to in-frame sequences. Some clones are absent from its copies; in checked studies, under half trace to an unresolved V gene, and the reason for the others is unknown. Clone size and V and J calls were adopted from that table, with D and trimming inferred from the DNA. This sample is represented by about 400,000 clones; around nine tenths of them were singletons. Roughly 3.2% of the sample comes from the top ten.

This specimen was peripheral blood, taken in a trial of Ad26.COV2.S vaccine versus placebo. In this chain, TRBV24-1 is recombined with TRBJ2-2; the D gene is unclear. The TCR originated in a person between 18 and 59 years old who received the Ad26.COV2.S COVID-19 vaccine or a placebo. The CDR3 region reads CATRSADTGELFF. Here is the DNA: TGTGCCACCAGGTCGGCTGACACCGGGGAGCTGTTTTTT.